Reported below is one T cell receptor (beta chain). This clonotype has just a few counts. Its antigen is unknown. No per-base quality is available; no much larger clone lies one base away. The data originate from a study of T cell repertoires in cytomegalovirus infection (dated by TCRdb to between 2018 and 2021). General notes on the study: The peptide stimulations were aimed at well-studied HLA-B-restricted epitopes as well as recently identified HLA-C-restricted CMV epitopes, whose presentation resists viral immunomodulation. The HLA type of each donor mattered for the analysis, because public TCR beta signatures pointed to carriage of CMV infection along with the matching HLA type.

Overall study outcomes, separate from this receptor: Carriers of CMV infection plus the relevant HLA type were discriminated by the cumulative frequency of public TCR beta family members in the study cohort and in an independent approximately 400-donor cohort. The ex vivo response was dominated by HLA-C-restricted CMV-specific TCR beta clonotypes, and the single most frequent clonotype in two of eight donors was supplied by these HLA-C-restricted clonotypes.

Taken with the paper, the label for treatment or condition translates to: in vitro stimulation with specific CMV peptide epitopes to enrich CMV-specific T cells. Trimming costs V 1 base and J 3 bases, and their ends lie 16 bases apart. The CDR3 measures 17 amino acids from cysteine to phenylalanine. Just CDR3 DNA is preserved here, 51 bases in frame from base 1. The germline V gene encodes CDR1 MNHNS and CDR2 SASEGT. Sequencing relied on an Illumina HiSeq 1500. The public reads were quality trimmed at Q25 with fastp and then assembled into clones with MiXCR by TCRdb, keeping productive beta chains. Rows with one shared CDR3 protein collapse into an entry with the most common genes and DNA. Counted in this sample were around 430,000 distinct CDR3 sequences; about 42% of them appeared once. About 39% of the sample is in the top ten clones.

Sequences were derived from cultured PBMCs, sampled from culture after CMV antigen stimulation. This TCR derives from a human donor in good health (CMV status not recorded). Some clones in this sample may be carry-over from other donors' samples. The rearrangement joined TRBV6-1 to TRBJ1-5; the D gene cannot be resolved reliably. The CDR3 reads CASSEGRRQTDNQPQHF. Here is the DNA: TGTGCCAGCAGTGAAGGACGGAGACAAACTGACAATCAGCCCCAGCATTTT.